The clone carrying this T cell receptor (beta chain) was seen many times. TCRdb itself ran the reads through MiXCR, one entry per CDR3 protein. Of hundreds of thousands of distinct CDR3 sequences listed, over 7.5% are singletons. The CDR3 spans 14 residues. Looked up from germline, CDR1 is MDHEN and CDR2 is SYDVKM. With 6 bases removed from V and 4 bases from J, the gap between germline ends came to 13 bases. The data were taken from a study of T cell repertoires in cytomegalovirus infection. Input material: PBMCs. V and J are TRBV28 and TRBJ2-1; D ambiguous. This TCR came from a human donor in good health (CMV status not recorded). Some clones in this sample may be carry-over from other donors' samples. The chain's CDR3 is CASSSYPQYNEQFF. CDR3 in DNA: TGTGCCAGCAGCAGCTACCCACAATACAATGAGCAGTTCTTC. The full variable domain, completed using reference TRBV28 and TRBJ2-1, is DVKVTQSSRYLVKRTGEKVFLECVQDMDHENMFWYRQDPGLGLRLIYFSYDVKMKEKGDIPEGYSVSREKKERFSLILESASTNQTSMYLCASSSYPQYNEQFFGPGTRLTVL.